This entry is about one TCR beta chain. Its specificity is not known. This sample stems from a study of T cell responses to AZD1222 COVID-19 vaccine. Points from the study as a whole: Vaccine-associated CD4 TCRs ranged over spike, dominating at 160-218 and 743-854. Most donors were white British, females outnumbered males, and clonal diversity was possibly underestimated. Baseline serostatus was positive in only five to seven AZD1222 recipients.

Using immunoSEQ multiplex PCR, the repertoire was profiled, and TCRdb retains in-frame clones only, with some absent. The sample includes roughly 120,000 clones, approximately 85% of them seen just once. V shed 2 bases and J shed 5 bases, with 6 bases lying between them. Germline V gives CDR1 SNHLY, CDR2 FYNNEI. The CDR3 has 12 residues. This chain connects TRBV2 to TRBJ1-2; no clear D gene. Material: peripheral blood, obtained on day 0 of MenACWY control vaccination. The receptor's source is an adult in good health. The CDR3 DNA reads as TGTGCCAGCAGTGAATCGGGGTATGGCTACACCTTC. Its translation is CASSESGYGYTF.